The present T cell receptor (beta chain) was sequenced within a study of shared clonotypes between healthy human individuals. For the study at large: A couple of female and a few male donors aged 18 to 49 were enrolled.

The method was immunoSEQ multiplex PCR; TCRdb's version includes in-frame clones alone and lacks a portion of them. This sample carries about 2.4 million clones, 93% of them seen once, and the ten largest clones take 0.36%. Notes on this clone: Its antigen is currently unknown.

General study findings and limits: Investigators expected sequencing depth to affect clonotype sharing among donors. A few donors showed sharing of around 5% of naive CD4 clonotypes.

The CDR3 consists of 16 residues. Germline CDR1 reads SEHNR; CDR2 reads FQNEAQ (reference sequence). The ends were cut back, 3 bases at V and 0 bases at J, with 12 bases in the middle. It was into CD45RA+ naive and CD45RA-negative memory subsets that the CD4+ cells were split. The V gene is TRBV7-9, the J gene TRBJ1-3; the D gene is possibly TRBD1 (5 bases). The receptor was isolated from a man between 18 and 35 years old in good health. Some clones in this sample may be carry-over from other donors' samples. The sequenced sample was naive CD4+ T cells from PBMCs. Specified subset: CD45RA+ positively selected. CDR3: CASSLGDVSSGNTIYF. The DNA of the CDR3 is TGTGCCAGCAGCTTGGGGGACGTAAGCTCTGGAAACACCATATATTTT.